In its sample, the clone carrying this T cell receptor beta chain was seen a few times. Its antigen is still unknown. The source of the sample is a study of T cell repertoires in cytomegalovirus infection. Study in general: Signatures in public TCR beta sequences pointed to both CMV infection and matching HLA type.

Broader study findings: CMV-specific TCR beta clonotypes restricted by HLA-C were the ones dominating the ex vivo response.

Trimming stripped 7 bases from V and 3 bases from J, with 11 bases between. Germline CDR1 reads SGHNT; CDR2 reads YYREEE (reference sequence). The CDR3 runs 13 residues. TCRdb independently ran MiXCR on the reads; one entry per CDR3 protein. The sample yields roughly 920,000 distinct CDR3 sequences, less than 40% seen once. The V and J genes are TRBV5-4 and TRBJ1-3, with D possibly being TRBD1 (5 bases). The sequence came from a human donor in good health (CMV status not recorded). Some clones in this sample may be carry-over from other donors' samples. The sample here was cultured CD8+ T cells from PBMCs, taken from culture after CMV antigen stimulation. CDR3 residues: CASWGPSGNTIYF. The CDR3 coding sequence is TGTGCCAGCTGGGGACCCAGTGGAAACACCATATATTTT.